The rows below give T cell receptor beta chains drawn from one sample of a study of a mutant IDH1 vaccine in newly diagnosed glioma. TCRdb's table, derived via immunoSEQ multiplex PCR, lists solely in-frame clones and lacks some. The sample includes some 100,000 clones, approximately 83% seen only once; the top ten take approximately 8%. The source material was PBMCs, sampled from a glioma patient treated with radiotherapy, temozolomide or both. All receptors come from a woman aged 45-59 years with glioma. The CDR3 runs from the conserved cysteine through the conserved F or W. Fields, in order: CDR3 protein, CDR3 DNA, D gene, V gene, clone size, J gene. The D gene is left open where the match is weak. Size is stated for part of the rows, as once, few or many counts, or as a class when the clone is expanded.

CDR3aa: CASSPRQGGQPQHF; CDR3nt: TGTGCCAGCAGTCCCAGACAGGGAGGTCAGCCCCAGCATTTT; d_gene: TRBD1; v_gene: TRBV27; abundance: NA; j_gene: TRBJ1-5
CDR3aa: CASRDRGRSPLHF; CDR3nt: TGTGCCAGTAGGGACAGGGGTCGATCACCCCTCCACTTT; d_gene: TRBD1; v_gene: TRBV19; abundance: NA; j_gene: TRBJ1-6
CDR3aa: CASSSTQQGRNTEAFF; CDR3nt: TGTGCCAGCAGCTCCACCCAACAGGGAAGGAACACTGAAGCTTTCTTT; d_gene: NA; v_gene: TRBV5-6; abundance: few; j_gene: TRBJ1-1
CDR3aa: CSVDTPGQLENEKLFF; CDR3nt: TGCAGCGTTGATACACCGGGACAGCTAGAGAATGAAAAACTGTTTTTT; d_gene: TRBD1; v_gene: TRBV29-1; abundance: NA; j_gene: TRBJ1-4
CDR3aa: CASTGTNTGELFF; CDR3nt: TGCGCCAGCACGGGGACGAACACCGGGGAGCTGTTTTTT; d_gene: NA; v_gene: TRBV10-2; abundance: NA; j_gene: TRBJ2-2
CDR3aa: CASSHGRGNTEAFF; CDR3nt: TGCGCCAGCAGCCACGGCCGTGGGAACACTGAAGCTTTCTTT; d_gene: NA; v_gene: TRBV5-1; abundance: NA; j_gene: TRBJ1-1
CDR3aa: CAIRQYITQGAIGGNTIYF; CDR3nt: TGTGCCATCAGACAATATATAACACAGGGGGCTATCGGAGGAAACACCATATATTTT; d_gene: TRBD1; v_gene: TRBV10-3; abundance: NA; j_gene: TRBJ1-3
CDR3aa: CASSLDREQPQHF; CDR3nt: TGTGCCAGCAGCTTAGATCGGGAGCAGCCCCAGCATTTT; d_gene: NA; v_gene: TRBV11-2; abundance: NA; j_gene: TRBJ1-5
CDR3aa: CASSLGLAGGRGTGELFF; CDR3nt: TGTGCCAGTAGTCTGGGACTAGCGGGGGGGCGGGGCACCGGGGAGCTGTTTTTT; d_gene: TRBD2; v_gene: TRBV19; abundance: NA; j_gene: TRBJ2-2
CDR3aa: CASSPPGHKNTEAFF; CDR3nt: TGTGCCAGCAGCCCCCCGGGACACAAGAACACTGAAGCTTTCTTT; d_gene: NA; v_gene: TRBV7-2; abundance: NA; j_gene: TRBJ1-1
CDR3aa: CASSPLGGVQETQYF; CDR3nt: TGTGCCAGCAGCCCGCTCGGGGGGGTGCAAGAGACCCAGTACTTC; d_gene: TRBD2; v_gene: TRBV7-2; abundance: NA; j_gene: TRBJ2-5
CDR3aa: CASRGGAKWDYEQYF; CDR3nt: TGTGCCAGCAGGGGGGGGGCAAAATGGGACTACGAGCAGTACTTC; d_gene: NA; v_gene: TRBV6-5; abundance: NA; j_gene: TRBJ2-7
CDR3aa: CASSLEGTEAFF; CDR3nt: TGTGCCAGCAGCTTGGAGGGCACTGAAGCTTTCTTT; d_gene: NA; v_gene: TRBV5-5; abundance: few; j_gene: TRBJ1-1
CDR3aa: CASSLVSGGTDTQYF; CDR3nt: TGTGCCAGCAGCTTAGTTAGCGGGGGGACAGATACGCAGTATTTT; d_gene: TRBD2; v_gene: TRBV7-2; abundance: NA; j_gene: TRBJ2-3
CDR3aa: CSGRGGGYGYTF; CDR3nt: TGCAGCGGTCGAGGGGGAGGCTATGGCTACACCTTC; d_gene: NA; v_gene: TRBV29-1; abundance: NA; j_gene: TRBJ1-2
CDR3aa: CSVGTGSYEQYF; CDR3nt: TGCAGCGTTGGGACAGGGAGTTACGAGCAGTACTTC; d_gene: TRBD1; v_gene: TRBV29-1; abundance: NA; j_gene: TRBJ2-7